This T cell receptor (beta chain) was obtained from a study of blood T cell repertoires in COVID-19. This clone appeared a few times. The protocol was immunoSEQ multiplex PCR, while the TCRdb copy is restricted to in-frame clones and leaves out a portion. The sample contains over 200,000 clones, just under 90% of which appear only once. CDR3 length: 21 residues. V lost 6 bases and J lost 8; bases outside the gene matches: 26. CDR1 is MNHEY and CDR2 is SMNVEV in the germline V gene (reference sequence). This clonotype was sampled from a man aged 60 to 69 who had recovered from COVID-19. This sequence joins TRBV27 and TRBJ1-6; the match to TRBD1 covers 9 bases. The specimen sequenced was peripheral blood. Here the CDR3 reads CASRLLSPGQGHVTKDSPLHF. In DNA form, the CDR3 reads TGTGCCAGCAGGCTACTGTCTCCGGGACAGGGCCACGTTACTAAGGATTCACCCCTCCACTTT.